Shown below are 9 T cell receptor beta chains from a single sample sequenced in a study of cytomegalovirus exposure and HLA in healthy donors. The study ran its PCR with 60 Vbeta and 13 Jbeta primers. Clones were sequenced by immunoSEQ multiplex PCR, and TCRdb holds only the in-frame ones, with some missing. The data show 120,000 to 150,000 clones, 70% to 85% seen once. The sample was PBMCs. Receptors were obtained from a man aged 35 to 55 in good health and CMV-seronegative.

This chain connects TRBV7-2 to TRBJ1-1, with TRBD1 as a possible D gene (5 bases). This CDR3 contains 15 residues. Germline lookup yields CDR1 SGHTA and CDR2 FQGNSA. Deletions cut 5 bases from V and 1 base from J, with 14 bases between. Written as DNA, the CDR3 is TGTGCCAGCAGCCTCCTCAGGGTCCCGAACACTGAAGCTTTCTTT. Translated, it gives CASSLLRVPNTEAFF.

J is TRBJ2-1 and V is TRBV9; maybe TRBD1 (6 bases). V gave up 0 bases and J gave up 6 bases, with 13 bases separating them. CDR1 and CDR2 from the germline V gene are SGDLS and YYNGEE. The CDR3 totals 15 residues. The CDR3 nucleotides read TGTGCCAGCAGCGTAGACCTACAGGGATTCAATGAGCAGTTCTTC. This encodes CASSVDLQGFNEQFF. The whole variable domain, remainder taken from reference TRBV9 and TRBJ2-1, is DSGVTQTPKHLITATGQRVTLRCSPRSGDLSVYWYQQSLDQGLQFLIQYYNGEERAKGNILERFSAQQFPDLHSELNLSSLELGDSALYFCASSVDLQGFNEQFFGPGTRLTVL.

This chain joins TRBV13 and TRBJ2-1; 11 positions agree with TRBD2. This CDR3 region has 13 residues. Germline CDR1 and CDR2: PRHDT and FYEKMQ (reference sequence). J gave up 5 bases and V 10 bases, and 4 bases lay outside the gene matches. As DNA, the CDR3 is TGTGCCACGACTAGCGGGGACCACAATGAGCAGTTCTTC. This sequence encodes CATTSGDHNEQFF.

This clone was seen more than once but under ten times. The chain couples TRBV6-1 to TRBJ2-1, with D possibly matching TRBD2 (5 bases). Deletions cut 2 bases from V and 1 base from J, with 9 bases between. The CDR3 length is 15 residues. CDR1 MNHNS and CDR2 SASEGT come from the germline V gene. Here the CDR3 DNA reads TGTGCCAGCAGTGAAACCGGAGGATCCTACAATGAGCAGTTCTTC. Its protein is CASSETGGSYNEQFF.

As for this clone: This CDR3 is also generated by other DNA sequences in the sample. This rearrangement joins TRBV7-9 to TRBJ2-7, with D hard to call. The CDR3 length is 13 residues. The germline V and J ends were trimmed by 1 base and 3 bases, with 7 bases remaining between them. CDR1 and CDR2 (germline): SEHNR, FQNEAQ (reference sequence). The CDR3 DNA reads as TGTGCCAGCAGCTTAGGCGGAGACTACGAGCAGTACTTC. Its translation is CASSLGGDYEQYF. Filled out from reference TRBV7-9 and TRBJ2-7, the complete variable domain reads DTGVSQNPRHKITKRGQNVTFRCDPISEHNRLYWYRQTLGQGPEFLTYFQNEAQLEKSRLLSDRFSAERPKGSFSTLEIQRTEQGDSAMYLCASSLGGDYEQYFGPGTRLTVT.

This clone has a handful of counts. The CDR3 DNA sequence: TGTGCCAGCAGTCCTACAGACAGGGCTGGGGCCAACGTCCTGACTTTC. Translating it yields CASSPTDRAGANVLTF. The rearrangement uses TRBV6-4 and TRBJ2-6, with 7 bases that match TRBD1. Germline CDR1 is MRHNA and CDR2 is SNTAGT. With 5 bases clipped from V and 2 bases from J, the junction kept 6 bases outside the gene matches. This CDR3 contains 16 residues.

The rearrangement links TRBV27 to TRBJ2-2; D ambiguous. This CDR3 comprises 12 residues. CDR1 is MNHEY, CDR2 SMNVEV, per germline (reference sequence). V lost 5 bases, J lost 8 bases, and 9 bases lay in between. The DNA for the CDR3 is TGTGCCAGCAGTCGAACTCTGGGGGAGCTGTTTTTT. Encoded protein: CASSRTLGELFF.

The chain has TRBV6-6 and TRBJ2-2, with 8 bases aligning to TRBD1. The germline CDR1 and CDR2 sequences are MNHNY and SVGAGI (reference sequence). The junction had 7 bases not matched to a gene; V was cut back by 6 bases and J by 1 base. This CDR3 has 16 residues. The CDR3 spells CASRKNGQGNTGELFF. The CDR3 DNA reads TGTGCCAGCAGGAAGAACGGACAGGGGAACACCGGGGAGCTGTTTTTT.

In this sample, this clone turned up a few times. The chain couples TRBV27 to TRBJ2-5, with D hard to call. CDR1 and CDR2 from the germline V gene are MNHEY and SMNVEV (reference sequence). This CDR3 has 13 residues. Trimming removed 5 bases at V and 5 bases at J, with 12 bases between. In DNA, the CDR3 is TGTGCCAGCAGTCCCCCAACATGGGAGACCCAGTACTTC. Its protein product is CASSPPTWETQYF.